This TCR beta chain came from a study of identical twins. The sample holds a few counts of this clonotype. The CDR3 sequence is 11 residues long. The germline V and J ends were trimmed by 7 bases and 9 bases, with 10 bases remaining between them. TCRdb processed the 5' RACE reads anew with MiXCR; each CDR3 protein has one entry. The sample has some 500,000 distinct CDR3 sequences, roughly 21% seen once; the top ten hold about 0.99%. The same specimen was also included in a second study, on T cells expressing NK-cell markers. That paper states: The leading position in the CD3+CD56-NKG2C+ fraction of a handful of donors also went to these clonotypes.

The receptor's source is a woman between 18 and 29 years old in good health. The sample was CD4+ T cells sorted from blood. The chain recombines TRBV12-3 or TRBV12-4 with TRBJ2-1; D unclear. CDR3 region: CASKSSREQFF. CDR3 bases: TGTGCCAGCAAAAGTAGCCGTGAGCAGTTCTTC.